The 27 T cell receptor beta chains reported below all come from one sample, sequenced in a study of T cells expressing NK-cell markers. One entry per CDR3 protein, without DNA, is what TCRdb gives after re-calling the 5' RACE reads. Its table lists 150,000 or so distinct CDR3 sequences. Sequencing input: blood T cells: a sorted CD56 or NKG2C T cell subset, CD4+ or CD8+ T cells, or bulk PBMC T cells (not recorded which). These receptors all come from a woman in her fifties or sixties in good health.

This chain connects TRBV9 to TRBJ2-2; as DNA is missing, the TRBD2 call by TCRdb cannot be tested. The CDR3 has 16 residues. Germline V CDR1 and CDR2: SGDLS, YYNGEE. CDR3 in amino acids: CASSVGLAGVHGELFF.

The rearrangement joins TRBV4-1 to TRBJ2-7; TCRdb proposes TRBD2, but this gene call is untestable without DNA. This CDR3 region has 15 residues. In germline, CDR1 is MGHRA, CDR2 YSYEKL. CDR3: CASSPPLTSGDEQYF.

The chain uses TRBV12-3 or TRBV12-4 and TRBJ1-6. The CDR3 is 14 amino acids. The CDR3 reads CASSSHGDWGSLHF.

J is TRBJ2-3 and V is TRBV20-1. CDR1 is DFQATT, CDR2 SNEGSKA, per germline (reference sequence). The CDR3 length is 14 residues. Here the CDR3 reads CSARHPFGTDTQYF.

The chain carries TRBV7-9 and TRBJ2-1; the TCRdb D gene call, TRBD2, has no DNA to confirm it. The CDR3 is 15 amino acids. Germline CDR1 is SEHNR and CDR2 is FQNEAQ (reference sequence). This CDR3 is CAARGTSGNDNEQFF.

The genes are TRBV4-1 and TRBJ1-2. CDR1 and CDR2 from the germline V gene are MGHRA and YSYEKL. This CDR3 is 16 amino acids long. CDR3 sequence reads: CASSQVRGSPHYGYTF.

This chain uses TRBV4-1 with TRBJ2-1; TCRdb gives TRBD2 as the D gene, but with no DNA this cannot be confirmed. The CDR3 totals 20 residues. Germline-derived CDR1 and CDR2 are MGHRA and YSYEKL. The CDR3 loop is CASSQEGGDWASGRAIEQFF.

The rearrangement uses TRBV7-9 and TRBJ2-3; TCRdb's D gene call, TRBD1, goes unchecked for lack of DNA. The CDR3 contains 12 residues. The germline CDR1 and CDR2 sequences are SEHNR and FQNEAQ (reference sequence). The chain's CDR3 is CASSLPPITQYF. The full variable domain, its missing parts supplied by reference TRBV7-9 and TRBJ2-3, is DTGVSQNPRHKITKRGQNVTFRCDPISEHNRLYWYRQTLGQGPEFLTYFQNEAQLEKSRLLSDRFSAERPKGSFSTLEIQRTEQGDSAMYLCASSLPPITQYFGPGTRLTVL.

V usage is TRBV12-3 or TRBV12-4 and J usage is TRBJ2-3; TCRdb gives TRBD2 as the D gene, but with no DNA this cannot be confirmed. CDR3 length equals 14 residues. CDR3 amino acids: CASSFRGPTDTQYF.

V is TRBV4-1 and J is TRBJ1-1; the D call from TCRdb, TRBD1, cannot be confirmed without DNA. This CDR3 contains 18 residues. CDR1 is MGHRA and CDR2 is YSYEKL in the germline V gene. CDR3 protein: CASSQVVRGSSPNTEAFF.

The chain links TRBV11-2 to TRBJ1-5; with no DNA, the TCRdb D assignment of TRBD1 cannot be verified. CDR1 SGHAT and CDR2 FQNNGV come from the germline V gene. CDR3 size: 13 residues. The chain's CDR3 is CASSLNRDQPQHF.

The chain employs TRBV24-1 and TRBJ2-1; TCRdb calls TRBD1, which cannot be checked without DNA. CDR3 size: 14 residues. CDR1 and CDR2 from the germline V gene are KGHDR and SFDVKD. CDR3 sequence: CATSVPRDGNEQFF.

The chain is built from TRBV5-1 and TRBJ2-5; with no DNA, the TCRdb D assignment of TRBD1 cannot be verified. The CDR3 length is 16 residues. Germline V gene data show CDR1 as SGHRS and CDR2 as YFSETQ. Here the CDR3 reads CASSYLGQAGGETQYF.

This chain joins TRBV7-9 and TRBJ1-1. Germline CDR1 is SEHNR and CDR2 is FQNEAQ (reference sequence). This CDR3 comprises 11 residues. The CDR3: CASSSSGEAFF.

The V gene is TRBV5-6, the J gene TRBJ2-4; TCRdb's D call of TRBD2 is untestable without DNA. CDR1 is SGHDT and CDR2 is YYEEEE in the germline V gene. The CDR3 contains 16 residues. CDR3 protein: CASSPTSSLAKNIQYF. Full variable domain (missing parts from reference TRBV5-6 and TRBJ2-4): DAGVTQSPTHLIKTRGQQVTLRCSPKSGHDTVSWYQQALGQGPQFIFQYYEEEERQRGNFPDRFSGHQFPNYSSELNVNALLLGDSALYLCASSPTSSLAKNIQYFGAGTRLSVL.

J is TRBJ2-7 and V is TRBV9. The CDR3 totals 12 residues. Germline V gives CDR1 SGDLS, CDR2 YYNGEE. The CDR3 protein is CASSPGNGEQYF.

The rearrangement joins TRBV6-5 to TRBJ2-1; TCRdb's D call of TRBD2 is untestable without DNA. From germline, CDR1 is MNHEY and CDR2 SVGAGI. The CDR3 is 16 amino acids. CDR3 sequence: CASSYYRDYSENEQFF.

The V gene is TRBV25-1, the J gene TRBJ2-5. Germline V gene lookup returns CDR1 MGHDK and CDR2 SYGVNS. The CDR3 runs 13 residues. The CDR3 sequence: CASSEYSTGTQYF.

This chain's CDR3 is CASGDSGVVPYEQYF. The chain is built from TRBV12-5 and TRBJ2-7; the TRBD1 assignment by TCRdb is unverifiable without DNA. Germline V gene lookup returns CDR1 LGHNT and CDR2 FRNRAP. This CDR3 is built from 15 residues.

The V and J genes are TRBV6-1 and TRBJ2-7; as DNA is missing, the TRBD1 call by TCRdb cannot be tested. The germline V gene has CDR1 MNHNS and CDR2 SASEGT. This CDR3 is built from 12 residues. CDR3 sequence: CATKQGPYEQYF.

The V call is TRBV5-1, the J call TRBJ2-1; absent DNA, TCRdb's TRBD2 call cannot be checked. Germline V gene sequence: CDR1 SGHRS, CDR2 YFSETQ. The CDR3 covers 18 residues. CDR3 region: CASSLAVGAASSYNEQFF.

CDR3 protein: CASSLSLNTEAFF. The rearrangement links TRBV12-3 or TRBV12-4 to TRBJ1-1. The CDR3 length is 13 residues.

The genes are TRBV24-1 and TRBJ2-2; TCRdb's D call, TRBD1, is unchecked because there is no DNA. The CDR3 extends over 15 amino acids. Germline lookup yields CDR1 KGHDR and CDR2 SFDVKD. This CDR3 is CATSGRQGLTGELFF.

This rearrangement joins TRBV5-5 to TRBJ2-2; lacking DNA, the TRBD2 call made by TCRdb goes unchecked. The CDR3 consists of 18 residues. CDR1 is SGHKS and CDR2 is YYEKEE in the germline V gene (reference sequence). The CDR3 sequence is CASSRRITRESNTGELFF. Supplemented by reference TRBV5-5 and TRBJ2-2, the full variable domain reads DAGVTQSPTHLIKTRGQQVTLRCSPISGHKSVSWYQQVLGQGPQFIFQYYEKEERGRGNFPDRFSARQFPNYSSELNVNALLLGDSALYLCASSRRITRESNTGELFFGEGSRLTVL.

CDR3 sequence: CSARTSRTYTQYF. J is TRBJ2-3 and V is TRBV20-1. The CDR3 length is 13 residues. Germline V gene data show CDR1 as DFQATT and CDR2 as SNEGSKA (reference sequence).

This sequence joins TRBV5-1 and TRBJ1-3; TCRdb gives TRBD1 as the D gene, but with no DNA this cannot be confirmed. This CDR3 has 12 residues. From germline, CDR1 is SGHRS and CDR2 YFSETQ. CDR3 in amino acids: CASGGPGNTIYF.

This chain links TRBV6-1 with TRBJ2-3; TCRdb picks TRBD1, but there is no DNA to check that call. The germline gives CDR1 MNHNS, CDR2 SASEGT. The CDR3 totals 13 residues. The chain's CDR3 is CASTGLTTDTQYF.